One sample yielded the 30 T cell receptor beta chains listed below, sequenced in a study of CD8 T cells in ankylosing spondylitis. Study results and caveats: It appeared that ankylosing spondylitis blood was characterized by a TCR beta motif of 8 or 9 highly homologous variants.

Antigens for these TCRs are unknown. TCRdb processed the 5' RACE reads anew with MiXCR; each CDR3 protein has one entry. Found here are some 330,000 distinct CDR3 sequences, around 8% of them singletons; the top ten hold roughly 15%. Source material: blood, either unsorted or a sorted T cell fraction (not recorded which). These receptors originate from a male donor with ankylosing spondylitis.

This clonotype was detected only a few times. J is TRBJ2-3 and V is TRBV2; TRBD2 matches at 8 bases. The CDR3 runs 14 residues. CDR1 and CDR2 (germline): SNHLY, FYNNEI. V lost 7 bases and J lost 0; bases outside the gene matches: 3. DNA for the CDR3: TGTGCCAGCAATGAGCGGGGGAGCACAGATACGCAGTATTTT. The encoded protein is CASNERGSTDTQYF.

The V call is TRBV3-1, the J call TRBJ2-4, with 8 bases identical to TRBD1. This CDR3 has 16 residues. V trimming: 4 bases; J trimming: 1 base; junction bases outside the gene matches: 6. Germline V gene lookup returns CDR1 LGHDT and CDR2 YNNKEL (reference sequence). CDR3 loop: CASSPRTGLAKNIQYF. As DNA, the CDR3 is TGTGCCAGCAGCCCGAGGACAGGGTTGGCCAAAAACATTCAGTACTTC. The full variable domain, in which reference TRBV3-1 and TRBJ2-4 provide the parts outside the CDR3, is DTAVSQTPKYLVTQMGNDKSIKCEQNLGHDTMYWYKQDSKKFLKIMFSYNNKELIINETVPNRFSPKSPDKAHLNLHINSLELGDSAVYFCASSPRTGLAKNIQYFGAGTRLSVL.

The chain employs TRBV7-2 and TRBJ2-5, with unresolved D. V lost 5 bases and J 0 bases, leaving 10 bases between the germline ends. In germline, CDR1 is SGHTA, CDR2 FQGNSA. The CDR3 totals 14 residues. In DNA, the CDR3 is TGTGCCAGCAGCGCACTTACCTACCAAGAGACCCAGTACTTC. Protein: CASSALTYQETQYF.

There are many counts of this clonotype. The chain couples TRBV5-1 to TRBJ1-2; tentatively, D is TRBD1 (5 bases). The germline V gene has CDR1 SGHRS and CDR2 YFSETQ. V was cut by 0 bases and J by 8 bases, with 17 bases left in between. The CDR3 is 15 residues long. The CDR3 sequence is CASSLVPLDKMGYTF. In DNA form, the CDR3 reads TGCGCCAGCAGCTTGGTCCCCTTGGACAAGATGGGCTACACCTTC.

This chain links TRBV5-4 with TRBJ2-2; 15 nucleotides align to TRBD2. There are 17 residues in the CDR3. The ends lost 4 bases at V and 4 bases at J; junction bases unmatched: 5. Germline V gene sequence: CDR1 SGHNT, CDR2 YYREEE (reference sequence). CDR3 DNA: TGTGCCAGCAGCCAGGGACTAGCGGGAGGTCCCACCGGGGAGCTGTTTTTT. Translating gives CASSQGLAGGPTGELFF. Full variable domain (remainder filled in from reference TRBV5-4 and TRBJ2-2): ETGVTQSPTHLIKTRGQQVTLRCSSQSGHNTVSWYQQALGQGPQFIFQYYREEENGRGNFPPRFSGLQFPNYSSELNVNALELDDSALYLCASSQGLAGGPTGELFFGEGSRLTVL.

In its sample, this clonotype was seen a few times. Written as DNA, the CDR3 is TGTGCCAGCAGCTTACCTCCAGGAAATCTGGGGCAGTTCTTC. It yields the protein CASSLPPGNLGQFF. The chain joins TRBV7-2 to TRBJ2-1; D ambiguous. V was cut by 2 bases and J by 12 bases, with 17 bases left in between. The CDR3 has 14 residues. CDR1 and CDR2 (germline): SGHTA, FQGNSA.

This clonotype turned up a few times. The V call is TRBV3-1, the J call TRBJ2-1; no reliable D call. The CDR3 extends over 17 amino acids. Trimming cost V 1 base and J 0 bases, with 13 bases left between them. Germline CDR1 reads LGHDT; CDR2 reads YNNKEL (reference sequence). In nucleotides, the CDR3 is TGTGCCAGCAGCCAAGGGTTCTTCGGGCACTCCTACAATGAGCAGTTCTTC. As protein: CASSQGFFGHSYNEQFF.

This clonotype has more than one count but fewer than ten. V usage is TRBV9 and J usage is TRBJ1-2; D gene unclear. Germline V gene lookup returns CDR1 SGDLS and CDR2 YYNGEE. V was clipped by 3 bases and J by 4 bases, with 16 bases between them. The CDR3 totals 15 residues. Here the CDR3 reads CASSAYQRGGYGYTF. CDR3 nucleotide sequence: TGTGCCAGCAGCGCCTATCAGCGGGGTGGCTATGGCTACACCTTC. Filled out from reference TRBV9 and TRBJ1-2, the complete variable domain reads DSGVTQTPKHLITATGQRVTLRCSPRSGDLSVYWYQQSLDQGLQFLIQYYNGEERAKGNILERFSAQQFPDLHSELNLSSLELGDSALYFCASSAYQRGGYGYTFGSGTRLTVV.

J is TRBJ2-1 and V is TRBV6-2 or TRBV6-3; 12 bases match TRBD2. V dropped 5 bases and J dropped 7; count of bases not matched to a gene: 12. From germline, CDR1 is MNHEY and CDR2 SVGEGT. This CDR3 comprises 17 residues. CDR3 in amino acids: CASSGSRLAGAWNEQFF. The CDR3 DNA reads TGTGCCAGCAGTGGCTCAAGACTAGCGGGAGCGTGGAATGAGCAGTTCTTC.

This clonotype was recorded at least ten times. The chain joins TRBV10-3 to TRBJ2-4, with 7 bases that match TRBD1. CDR3 size: 14 residues. The V gene end was trimmed by 0 bases and the J gene end by 4 bases; junction bases not matched to a gene: 0. In germline, CDR1 is ENHRY, CDR2 SYGVKD. The CDR3 protein is CAISESTGKNIQYF. The CDR3, as DNA: TGTGCCATCAGTGAGTCGACAGGGAAAAACATTCAGTACTTC.

The V and J genes are TRBV5-1 and TRBJ2-1, with 11 bases aligning to TRBD1. Trimming took 4 bases from V and 9 from J; bases not matched to a gene: 9. Per germline, CDR1 SGHRS and CDR2 YFSETQ. There are 15 residues in the CDR3. CDR3 bases: TGCGCCAGCAGCCTCGGACAGGGGGCGAGTAGTGAGCAGTTCTTC. It encodes CASSLGQGASSEQFF. Supplemented by reference TRBV5-1 and TRBJ2-1, the full variable domain reads KAGVTQTPRYLIKTRGQQVTLSCSPISGHRSVSWYQQTPGQGLQFLFEYFSETQRNKGNFPGRFSGRQFSNSRSEMNVSTLELGDSALYLCASSLGQGASSEQFFGPGTRLTVL.

This clonotype was seen a handful of times. The CDR3 here is CSAPEALKETQYF. For the CDR3, the DNA is TGCAGTGCTCCGGAAGCCCTAAAAGAGACCCAGTACTTC. The V and J genes are TRBV20-1 and TRBJ2-5, with no clear D. The V and J ends lost 5 bases and 3 bases respectively, with 13 bases between them. CDR3 size: 13 residues. The germline CDR1 and CDR2 sequences are DFQATT and SNEGSKA (reference sequence).

This clonotype has at least ten counts. V usage is TRBV10-3 and J usage is TRBJ2-3, with TRBD1 matching over 7 bases. J was trimmed by 9 bases and V by 2 bases; bases with no gene match: 5. This CDR3 has 13 amino acids. In germline, CDR1 is ENHRY, CDR2 SYGVKD. The CDR3 DNA reads as TGTGCCATCAGTGAGGGACAGGCAGGAACGCAGTATTTT. Translation: CAISEGQAGTQYF.

This clonotype was seen ten or more times. CDR3 amino acids: CASSLVSSGGETQYF. CDR3 sequence (DNA): TGCGCCAGCAGCTTGGTGTCTAGCGGTGGAGAGACCCAGTACTTC. This sequence joins TRBV5-1 and TRBJ2-5; 7 bases are shared with TRBD2. The CDR3 totals 15 residues. V was pared by 0 bases and J by 4 bases, with 6 bases of the junction left unmatched. Per germline, CDR1 SGHRS and CDR2 YFSETQ.

The rearrangement links TRBV20-1 to TRBJ2-1; 9 positions agree with TRBD2. CDR1 is DFQATT and CDR2 is SNEGSKA in the germline V gene (reference sequence). V lost 5 bases to trimming and J lost 7 bases; unmatched junction nucleotides: 6. This CDR3 is built from 13 residues. CDR3 amino acids: CSADRTSANEQFF. The CDR3 DNA is TGCAGTGCTGACCGGACTAGCGCAAATGAGCAGTTCTTC.

This clonotype was observed a handful of times. V usage is TRBV27 and J usage is TRBJ2-6; D is unclear. The CDR3 has 15 amino acids. The V gene lost 2 bases and the J gene lost 2 bases, with 7 bases spanning the gap. Germline lookup yields CDR1 MNHEY and CDR2 SMNVEV (reference sequence). The CDR3 region is CASSLSTAGANVLTF. DNA for the CDR3: TGTGCCAGCAGTTTAAGTACTGCTGGGGCCAACGTCCTGACTTTC.

The chain joins TRBV7-9 to TRBJ2-2, with D perhaps being TRBD1 or TRBD2 (6 bases each). The V end lost 4 bases, the J end lost 5 bases, and 14 bases lay between the germline ends. This CDR3 is 15 amino acids long. The V gene's germline CDR1 is SEHNR and CDR2 FQNEAQ (reference sequence). The CDR3 region is CASSSAPGATGELFF. The CDR3 region has the DNA TGTGCCAGCAGCTCAGCGCCGGGGGCGACCGGGGAGCTGTTTTTT.

The J gene is TRBJ2-2, the V gene TRBV10-3; TRBD1 matches at 9 bases. The CDR3 sequence is 16 residues long. Trimming at V came to 4 bases and at J to 8 bases, leaving 11 bases not matched to a gene. Germline lookup yields CDR1 ENHRY and CDR2 SYGVKD. The CDR3 here is CAISGGQGVTLGELFF. The CDR3 DNA follows: TGTGCCATCAGTGGGGGACAGGGTGTTACTCTGGGGGAGCTGTTTTTT.

This clonotype appeared a few times. This chain joins TRBV4-1 and TRBJ1-5; D is perhaps TRBD1 (6 bases). The CDR3 runs 15 residues. CDR1 and CDR2 (germline): MGHRA, YSYEKL. The V and J ends lost 0 bases and 5 bases respectively, with 11 bases between them. The CDR3: CASSQEGAIDQPQHF. The CDR3 DNA sequence: TGCGCCAGCAGCCAAGAGGGGGCCATTGATCAGCCCCAGCATTTT.

This clonotype appeared many times. The chain links TRBV4-1 to TRBJ1-6, with D uncertain. The length of the CDR3 is 15 residues. V gave up 1 base and J gave up 7 bases, with 11 bases separating them. In germline, CDR1 is MGHRA, CDR2 YSYEKL. CDR3 in amino acids: CASSQGRQQNSPLHF. The CDR3 bases are TGCGCCAGCAGCCAAGGCAGGCAGCAAAATTCACCCCTCCACTTT.

The chain links TRBV5-1 to TRBJ2-7; D ambiguous. The CDR3 is 14 residues long. The germline V gene encodes CDR1 SGHRS and CDR2 YFSETQ. V was clipped by 2 bases and J by 2 bases, with 11 bases between them. The CDR3 bases are TGCGCCAGCAGCTTCCTCGAGGAAACCTACGAGCAGTACTTC. Translation gives CASSFLEETYEQYF. Full variable domain (missing parts from reference TRBV5-1 and TRBJ2-7): KAGVTQTPRYLIKTRGQQVTLSCSPISGHRSVSWYQQTPGQGLQFLFEYFSETQRNKGNFPGRFSGRQFSNSRSEMNVSTLELGDSALYLCASSFLEETYEQYFGPGTRLTVT.

This clonotype was seen many times. The chain combines TRBV29-1 with TRBJ2-7; a weak D match, TRBD2 (6 bases). Germline values: CDR1 SQVTM, CDR2 ANQGSEA. The CDR3 runs to 13 residues. The ends were cut back, 0 bases at V and 4 bases at J, with 10 bases in the middle. The CDR3 sequence is CSVEESGGYEQYF. The CDR3 DNA follows: TGCAGCGTTGAAGAGTCTGGAGGGTACGAGCAGTACTTC.

This clonotype has just a few counts. The chain joins TRBV4-3 to TRBJ2-1; TRBD1 is a possible D gene (6 bases). The V end was cut by 4 bases, the J end by 3 bases, with 10 bases between. This CDR3 region has 14 residues. CDR1 and CDR2 from the germline V gene are LGHNA and YSLEER. This chain's CDR3 is CASSRGPSYNEQFF. The DNA for the CDR3 is TGCGCCAGCAGCCGGGGGCCTAGCTACAATGAGCAGTTCTTC.

This clonotype was seen more than once but under ten times. The J gene is TRBJ2-1, the V gene TRBV12-3 or TRBV12-4, with a weak D call TRBD1 (6 bases). The CDR3 is 13 residues long. Trimming left V 4 bases short and J 9 bases short, with 13 bases between. CDR3 DNA: TGTGCCAGCAGTTCCAACGACAGGTCTGAGCAGTTCTTC. Its protein is CASSSNDRSEQFF.

This chain links TRBV21-1 with TRBJ1-2; TRBD1, the table's D call, lacks a check against the DNA. TRBV21-1 is designated a pseudogene. This CDR3 spans 18 amino acids. In DNA, the CDR3 is TGTGCCAGCAGCAAAGGTGGGGGAGGGGGCAGGACTAACTATGGCTACACCTTC. It translates to CASSKGGGGGRTNYGYTF.

This clonotype showed up just a few times. For the CDR3, the DNA is TGTGCCAGCAGTTTACGTCAGAAGATCGAAAACATTCAGTACTTC. Protein: CASSLRQKIENIQYF. V and J are TRBV12-3 or TRBV12-4 and TRBJ2-4; no clear D. The CDR3 runs 15 residues. The germline V and J ends were trimmed by 2 bases and 5 bases, with 13 bases remaining between them.

This clonotype was seen many times. The rearrangement links TRBV29-1 to TRBJ2-3; 10 nucleotides line up with TRBD1. The CDR3 spans 14 residues. Trimming took 6 bases from V and 3 from J; bases not matched to a gene: 6. The germline V gene encodes CDR1 SQVTM and CDR2 ANQGSEA. DNA of the CDR3: TGCAGCGTAGAGACAGGGGGCGTTACAGATACGCAGTATTTT. It codes for CSVETGGVTDTQYF.

The gene calls are TRBV28 and TRBJ2-2; D is unresolved. The CDR3 is 13 amino acids. Germline CDR1 MDHEN, CDR2 SYDVKM. The V end lost 10 bases, the J end lost 0 bases, and 9 bases lay between the germline ends. The CDR3 DNA is TGTGCCAACGGACGGACGAACACCGGGGAGCTGTTTTTT. This translates into CANGRTNTGELFF.

This clonotype was seen only a few times. The chain carries TRBV27 and TRBJ2-7; 8 nucleotides align to TRBD2. CDR1 MNHEY and CDR2 SMNVEV come from the germline V gene (reference sequence). V lost 8 bases, J lost 2 bases, and 11 bases stayed unmatched. The CDR3 extends over 15 amino acids. CDR3 in amino acids: CASSRHSGKAYEQYF. As DNA, the CDR3 is TGTGCCAGCTCTCGCCATAGCGGGAAAGCCTACGAGCAGTACTTC.

This clonotype was found many times. The chain combines TRBV9 with TRBJ1-2, with a tentative D call TRBD1 (5 bases). The CDR3 has 16 residues. V was trimmed by 0 bases and J by 1 base, leaving 13 bases between them. The V gene's germline CDR1 is SGDLS and CDR2 YYNGEE. The CDR3: CASSVGGVWGNYGYTF. CDR3 nucleotide sequence: TGTGCCAGCAGCGTAGGAGGGGTTTGGGGTAACTATGGCTACACCTTC.